This is a list of T cell receptor beta chains from one sample in a study of vaccination and CD4 T cells after COVID-19. The antigens of these receptors remain unknown. MiXCR was run by TCRdb on the PCR reads, yielding one entry per CDR3 protein. The sample records about 11,000 distinct CDR3 sequences, approximately 57% being singletons. The sample taken for sequencing was CD4+ T cells from blood, cultured in vitro. The receptors shown here come from a human donor who had recovered from COVID-19. CDR3s include the opening cysteine and the closing phenylalanine or tryptophan. Each record gives: CDR3 protein, CDR3 DNA, J gene, V gene, clone size, D gene. D genes are given only for firm matches. The size field is filled for only some rows; it gives once, few, many or a size class.

CSARDDRGHTEAFF,TGCAGTGCTAGAGATGACAGGGGGCACACTGAAGCTTTCTTT,TRBJ1-1,TRBV20-1,medium-sized,TRBD1
CASSQSSEISPETQYF,TGTGCCAGCAGCCAGTCTAGCGAAATATCCCCTGAGACCCAGTACTTC,TRBJ2-5,TRBV14,NA,NA
CASSPGQANQPQHF,TGTGCCAGCTCACCAGGACAGGCTAATCAGCCCCAGCATTTT,TRBJ1-5,TRBV18,NA,TRBD1
CATSRVRNTGELFF,TGTGCCACCAGCAGAGTTAGGAACACCGGGGAGCTGTTTTTT,TRBJ2-2,TRBV15,NA,NA
CASSDRGAMNTEAFF,TGTGCCAGCAGTGACAGGGGGGCGATGAACACTGAAGCTTTCTTT,TRBJ1-1,TRBV6-1,once,TRBD1
CASSRQGAGADTQYF,TGTGCCAGCAGTAGACAGGGGGCTGGAGCAGATACGCAGTATTTT,TRBJ2-3,TRBV2,NA,TRBD1
CASSFVTGRRETQYF,TGTGCCAGCAGCTTCGTGACAGGGCGTAGGGAGACCCAGTACTTC,TRBJ2-5,TRBV7-9,NA,TRBD1
CASKPVQGHSNTGELFF,TGTGCCAGCAAGCCTGTACAGGGCCACTCGAACACCGGGGAGCTGTTTTTT,TRBJ2-2,TRBV21-1,NA,NA
CASSLVSGNTEAFF,TGTGCCAGCAGCTTAGTTTCGGGAAACACTGAAGCTTTCTTT,TRBJ1-1,TRBV7-8,NA,NA
CATSRDGAGAVKQFF,TGTGCCACCAGCAGAGATGGTGCAGGGGCGGTTAAGCAGTTCTTC,TRBJ2-1,TRBV15,few,NA
CAISGTGNKDYGYTF,TGTGCCATCAGTGGTACGGGTAACAAGGACTATGGCTACACCTTC,TRBJ1-2,TRBV10-3,few,NA